These 29 T cell receptor beta chains originate from one sample sequenced in a study of identical twins. From the 5' RACE reads, TCRdb called clonotypes with MiXCR, one entry per CDR3 protein. The table lists 1.5 million to 2 million distinct CDR3 sequences, about 31% of them singletons. Material for sequencing was cord blood. All receptors come from a newborn girl in good health.

V gene TRBV28 combines with J gene TRBJ1-1, with a tentative D call TRBD1 (5 bases). Germline values: CDR1 MDHEN, CDR2 SYDVKM. Deletions cut 3 bases from V and 7 bases from J, with 21 bases between. The CDR3 is made up of 16 amino acids. CDR3 DNA sequence: TGTGCCAGCAGTTTCCCCTGGGGGAGAGCTGAGGTTGAAGCTTTCTTT. The encoded protein is CASSFPWGRAEVEAFF.

The chain recombines TRBV5-1 with TRBJ2-3; D is unclear. Trimming cost V 4 bases and J 3 bases, with 12 bases left between them. This CDR3 comprises 14 residues. Per germline, CDR1 SGHRS and CDR2 YFSETQ. The chain's CDR3 is CASSAPLETDTQYF. Here the CDR3 DNA reads TGCGCCAGCAGCGCGCCTTTAGAAACAGATACGCAGTATTTT.

The chain has TRBV5-1 and TRBJ2-7; TRBD2 matches at 11 bases. This CDR3 is built from 16 residues. With V trimmed by 4 bases and J by 7 bases, 13 bases remained unmatched. In germline, CDR1 is SGHRS, CDR2 YFSETQ. As DNA, the CDR3 is TGCGCCAGCAGCCCGATTGGGACTAGCGGTAACAATGAGCAGTACTTC. It translates to CASSPIGTSGNNEQYF.

The rearrangement joins TRBV12-3 or TRBV12-4 to TRBJ2-3, with D hard to call. CDR3 length equals 15 residues. V lost 8 bases and J 2 bases, leaving 17 bases between the germline ends. CDR3 coding DNA: TGTGCCAGCGGTCCCGGCGACCTCTACACAGATACGCAGTATTTT. Translated, it gives CASGPGDLYTDTQYF.

The chain carries TRBV7-2 and TRBJ2-5, with D unclear. V lost 1 base and J 11 bases, leaving 26 bases between the germline ends. Germline loops: CDR1 SGHTA, CDR2 FQGNSA. The CDR3 is 17 amino acids. The CDR3 nucleotides are TGTGCCAGCAGCTTAGGTCGGGTGGCGGACCCATACAATGAGCAGTACTTC. This encodes CASSLGRVADPYNEQYF. Using reference TRBV7-2 and TRBJ2-5 for the parts outside the CDR3, the full variable domain is GAGVSQSPSNKVTEKGKDVELRCDPISGHTALYWYRQSLGQGLEFLIYFQGNSAPDKSGLPSDRFSAERTGGSVSTLTIQRTQQEDSAVYLCASSLGRVADPYNEQYFGPGTRLLVL.

The chain carries TRBV11-1 and TRBJ2-1; 8 bases fit TRBD2. The germline V gene encodes CDR1 SGHAT and CDR2 FQDESV (reference sequence). This CDR3 comprises 16 residues. V gave up 3 bases and J gave up 0 bases; unmatched junction bases: 4. The CDR3 sequence is CASSFKRGSSYNEQFF. CDR3 nucleotides: TGTGCCAGCAGCTTCAAGCGGGGGAGCTCCTACAATGAGCAGTTCTTC.

Here the CDR3 reads CSASPGTGATEAFF. CDR3 nucleotides: TGCAGTGCTAGCCCCGGGACAGGGGCCACTGAAGCTTTCTTT. V and J are TRBV20-1 and TRBJ1-1, with 10 bases that match TRBD1. Germline V CDR1 and CDR2: DFQATT, SNEGSKA (reference sequence). There are 14 residues in the CDR3. J lost 4 bases, V lost 3 bases, and 5 bases had no gene match.

V and J are TRBV6-5 and TRBJ2-1, with D possibly matching TRBD1 (6 bases). The V and J ends lost 2 bases and 12 bases respectively, with 14 bases between them. The CDR3 spans 13 residues. Germline assignment: CDR1 MNHEY and CDR2 SVGAGI. DNA for the CDR3: TGTGCCAGCAGTTACCCGGGGAAGACAGGGCAGTTCTTC. Amino acids: CASSYPGKTGQFF.

This clonotype appeared a few times. The chain joins TRBV12-3 or TRBV12-4 to TRBJ1-2; 8 bases fit TRBD1. The length of the CDR3 is 14 residues. Losses at the gene ends were 1 base for V and 5 bases for J; bases not matched to a gene: 3. CDR3 nucleotide sequence: TGTGCCAGCAGTTTAGGCAGGGGGCGATATGGCTACACCTTC. This encodes CASSLGRGRYGYTF.

The V call is TRBV3-1, the J call TRBJ2-3; D is unclear. The CDR3 extends over 15 amino acids. Germline CDR1 is LGHDT and CDR2 is YNNKEL (reference sequence). V was clipped by 1 base and J by 4 bases, with 12 bases between them. The CDR3 region has the DNA TGTGCCAGCAGCCAAGTGGCTCTCGGACCAGATACGCAGTATTTT. It encodes CASSQVALGPDTQYF.

V usage is TRBV20-1 and J usage is TRBJ2-3; 11 bases fit TRBD2. After removal of 2 bases from V and 4 bases from J, the junction contained 8 bases not matched to a gene. There are 16 residues in the CDR3. The germline gives CDR1 DFQATT, CDR2 SNEGSKA (reference sequence). CDR3 sequence: CSARWGLAASADTQYF. The DNA for the CDR3 is TGCAGTGCTAGATGGGGACTAGCGGCCTCGGCAGATACGCAGTATTTT.

The CDR3 nucleotides are TGTGCCAGCAGCGCTTCTAGAGCAGGGGGAATCCCGTTCTTC. The encoded protein is CASSASRAGGIPFF. The rearrangement joins TRBV9 to TRBJ2-1; TRBD1 matches 7 bases. The V gene end was trimmed by 3 bases and the J gene end by 15 bases; junction bases not matched to a gene: 15. Germline loops: CDR1 SGDLS, CDR2 YYNGEE. The CDR3 is 14 amino acids.

V usage is TRBV7-2 and J usage is TRBJ1-2; no firm D call. The germline V gene has CDR1 SGHTA and CDR2 FQGNSA. The CDR3 contains 17 residues. The V end was cut by 5 bases, the J end by 4 bases, with 23 bases between. CDR3 nucleotides: TGTGCCAGCAGCCCCCGACGGCACGGCCCCTTATTCTATGGCTACACCTTC. Amino acid sequence: CASSPRRHGPLFYGYTF.

The gene calls are TRBV28 and TRBJ2-3; tentatively, D is TRBD2 (6 bases). The CDR3 runs 15 residues. CDR1 is MDHEN, CDR2 SYDVKM, per germline. The ends were cut back, 4 bases at V and 4 bases at J, with 15 bases in the middle. This chain's CDR3 is CASSYPGEVSDTQYF. The CDR3, as DNA: TGTGCCAGCAGTTACCCCGGGGAGGTTTCAGATACGCAGTATTTT.

This clonotype was picked up a small number of times. The chain employs TRBV28 and TRBJ2-7; tentatively, D is TRBD1 (5 bases). The CDR3 loop spans 15 amino acids. Germline CDR1 is MDHEN and CDR2 is SYDVKM. With 3 bases removed from V and 1 base from J, the gap between germline ends came to 13 bases. The CDR3 region has the DNA TGTGCCAGCAGTTTTCTCAGGGCGGTATCCTACGAGCAGTACTTC. Amino acid sequence: CASSFLRAVSYEQYF.

This clonotype showed up just a few times. This chain connects TRBV10-3 to TRBJ2-1; 13 nucleotides match TRBD2. Germline V gives CDR1 ENHRY, CDR2 SYGVKD. CDR3 size: 13 residues. V lost 9 bases and J lost 5; bases outside the gene matches: 1. This CDR3 is CAIGLAGDNEQFF. The CDR3 nucleotides are TGTGCCATTGGACTAGCGGGAGACAATGAGCAGTTCTTC.

There are a few counts of this clonotype. The chain uses TRBV20-1 and TRBJ2-7; TRBD2 matches at 11 bases. The V segment lost 5 bases and the J segment 9 bases; nucleotides outside the gene matches: 12. Germline V CDR1 and CDR2: DFQATT, SNEGSKA (reference sequence). This CDR3 region has 14 residues. CDR3 loop: CSALTSGSRGVQYF. The CDR3 coding sequence is TGCAGTGCTCTTACTAGCGGGAGTAGAGGAGTGCAGTACTTC.

This clonotype came up many times. This chain uses TRBV29-1 with TRBJ2-1, with 8 bases that match TRBD2. Trimming removed 1 base from V and 2 bases from J; junction bases left unmatched: 4. The CDR3 covers 15 residues. Germline CDR1 reads SQVTM; CDR2 reads ANQGSEA. The CDR3 loop reads CSVEAGLVPYNEQFF. CDR3 coding DNA: TGCAGCGTTGAAGCGGGACTAGTTCCCTACAATGAGCAGTTCTTC.

This clonotype was counted a few times. The chain couples TRBV11-2 to TRBJ1-2; 11 bases are a match to TRBD1. In germline, CDR1 is SGHAT, CDR2 FQNNGV. This CDR3 is 14 amino acids long. Trimming took 5 bases from V and 11 from J; bases not matched to a gene: 10. The CDR3 sequence is CASSQDRGQPFYTF. The CDR3 DNA reads TGTGCCAGCAGCCAGGACAGGGGGCAACCTTTTTACACCTTC. The full variable domain, rest sourced from reference TRBV11-2 and TRBJ1-2, is EAGVAQSPRYKIIEKRQSVAFWCNPISGHATLYWYQQILGQGPKLLIQFQNNGVVDDSQLPKDRFSAERLKGVDSTLKIQPAKLEDSAVYLCASSQDRGQPFYTFGSGTRLTVV.

The V call is TRBV19, the J call TRBJ2-5, with 7 bases lining up with TRBD2. The J call is uncertain, as TRBJ2-7 better fits the DNA end. Per the germline V gene, CDR1 is LNHDA and CDR2 is SQIVND (reference sequence). This CDR3 comprises 14 residues. This chain's CDR3 is CASSIWTSDYEQYF. DNA for the CDR3: TGTGCCAGTAGTATCTGGACTAGTGACTACGAGCAGTACTTC.

This clonotype was counted between two and nine times. J is TRBJ2-3 and V is TRBV4-1; 9 positions match TRBD2. The V and J ends lost 1 base and 1 base, in that order; junction bases with no gene match: 6. Per germline, CDR1 MGHRA and CDR2 YSYEKL. The CDR3 runs 17 residues. Here the CDR3 reads CASSQGDSGSRTDTQYF. Here the CDR3 DNA reads TGCGCCAGCAGCCAAGGAGATAGCGGGAGCCGCACAGATACGCAGTATTTT.

A note on this clonotype: This could be a read error, since a much larger clone is one nucleotide away. The chain employs TRBV27 and TRBJ2-1; 12 nucleotides align to TRBD2. CDR1 and CDR2 from the germline V gene are MNHEY and SMNVEV (reference sequence). J was trimmed by 10 bases and V by 6 bases; bases with no gene match: 4. This CDR3 is built from 13 residues. CDR3: CASRRTSGIEQFF. CDR3 sequence (DNA): TGTGCCAGCAGACGGACTAGCGGGATCGAGCAGTTCTTC.

The V call is TRBV27, the J call TRBJ2-7; 9 bases map to TRBD2. V trimming: 6 bases; J trimming: 2 bases; junction bases outside the gene matches: 2. Germline-derived CDR1 and CDR2 are MNHEY and SMNVEV (reference sequence). This CDR3 is built from 13 residues. The DNA of the CDR3 is TGTGCCAGCAGGGGCGGGAGGGCCTACGAGCAGTACTTC. Translation: CASRGGRAYEQYF.

This clonotype was observed many times. V usage is TRBV27 and J usage is TRBJ2-7; TRBD1 is a possible D gene (6 bases). Trimming took off 3 bases at V and 1 base at J, with 10 bases between the two ends. Germline V gives CDR1 MNHEY, CDR2 SMNVEV (reference sequence). CDR3 length: 14 amino acids. The CDR3 coding sequence is TGTGCCAGCAGTTTTAGGACAGTTTCCTACGAGCAGTACTTC. The encoded protein is CASSFRTVSYEQYF.

The chain combines TRBV19 with TRBJ2-6; no reliable D call. CDR1 and CDR2 (germline): LNHDA, SQIVND (reference sequence). V was shortened by 1 base and J by 1 base, with 29 bases between the two germline ends. This CDR3 is 23 amino acids long. The CDR3 region is CASSIGGRDVGDKANSGANVLTF. In DNA, the CDR3 is TGTGCCAGTAGTATAGGTGGGCGAGATGTCGGCGATAAAGCCAATTCTGGGGCCAACGTCCTGACTTTC.

This clonotype came up many times. The gene calls are TRBV12-3 or TRBV12-4 and TRBJ2-5; D gene ambiguous. The CDR3 consists of 13 residues. V was cut by 3 bases and J by 5 bases, with 10 bases left in between. The CDR3 nucleotides read TGTGCCAGCAGTTTGCGGCGAAGGGAGACCCAGTACTTC. Translation gives CASSLRRRETQYF.

This clonotype was found many times. This sequence joins TRBV28 and TRBJ2-6; no firm D call. Per germline, CDR1 MDHEN and CDR2 SYDVKM. The CDR3 consists of 15 residues. The V end lost 2 bases, the J end lost 4 bases, and 9 bases lay between the germline ends. CDR3 nucleotide sequence: TGTGCCAGCAGTTTAGTCGGTCCCGGGGCCAACGTCCTGACTTTC. Its protein is CASSLVGPGANVLTF.

The rearrangement joins TRBV6-2 or TRBV6-3 to TRBJ1-1; 7 positions agree with TRBD1. V trimming: 0 bases; J trimming: 7 bases; junction bases outside the gene matches: 11. The germline V gene has CDR1 MNHEY and CDR2 SVGEGT. This CDR3 contains 16 residues. The DNA of the CDR3 is TGTGCCAGCAGTTACTCCAGACAGGGCGCTCGTATTGAAGCTTTCTTT. Amino acid sequence: CASSYSRQGARIEAFF.

Note on this clonotype: Just one base apart from a much larger clone, this may be a read error. The gene calls are TRBV10-3 and TRBJ1-1; TRBD1 aligns across 8 bases. Germline V gene sequence: CDR1 ENHRY, CDR2 SYGVKD. The trim removed 8 bases at V and 1 base at J, leaving 0 bases unmatched. This CDR3 contains 12 residues. DNA of the CDR3: TGTGCCATCGGGACAGGGAACACTGAAGCTTTCTTT. It yields the protein CAIGTGNTEAFF.